A selection of T cell receptor beta chains follows, all from one sample in a study of cytomegalovirus exposure and HLA in healthy donors. The table came from immunoSEQ multiplex PCR; TCRdb's copy has only in-frame clones and leaves some out. Here the sample spans some 130,000 clones, 79% being singletons. What was sequenced was PBMCs. Receptor source: a female donor in good health and CMV-seronegative. Both conserved end residues are part of each CDR3. The D gene is left open where the match is weak.

V: TRBV7-2; J: TRBJ1-2; D: TRBD1; DNA: TGTGCCAGCAGCATTGGGAGGCAGGGGGAATATGGCTACACCTTC; CDR3: CASSIGRQGEYGYTF
V: TRBV4-1; J: TRBJ2-6; D: TRBD1; DNA: TGCGCCAGCAGCCAAGACAGGGGGCTTATGGCGAGACCTGGGGCCAACGTCCTGACTTTC; CDR3: CASSQDRGLMARPGANVLTF
V: TRBV4-1; J: TRBJ2-6; D: TRBD1; DNA: TGCGCCAGCGGCCAGATCGTCGGGACAGGCTACTCTGGGGCCAACGTCCTGACTTTC; CDR3: CASGQIVGTGYSGANVLTF
V: TRBV19; J: TRBJ1-1; D: NA; DNA: TGTGCCAGTAATAGGGATTTGGACAGAAACACTGAAGCTTTCTTT; CDR3: CASNRDLDRNTEAFF
V: TRBV29-1; J: TRBJ2-7; D: TRBD1; DNA: TGCAGCGCCGCGACAGGGCGCTCCTCCTACGAGCAGTACTTC; CDR3: CSAATGRSSYEQYF
V: TRBV2; J: TRBJ2-3; D: NA; DNA: TGTGCCAGCACGTCAGGGGTGGGGACAGATACGCAGTATTTT; CDR3: CASTSGVGTDTQYF
V: TRBV2; J: TRBJ2-5; D: NA; DNA: TGTGCCAGCAGTTGGGGGCCTGAAGAGACCCAGTACTTC; CDR3: CASSWGPEETQYF
V: TRBV11-1; J: TRBJ2-1; D: TRBD2; DNA: TGTGCCAGCAGCCGGACTAGCGGGGGGGCCTTCTACAATGAGCAGTTCTTC; CDR3: CASSRTSGGAFYNEQFF
V: TRBV18; J: TRBJ1-1; D: NA; DNA: TGTGCCAGCTCCCGACAAACGAACACTGAAGCTTTCTTT; CDR3: CASSRQTNTEAFF
V: TRBV10-3; J: TRBJ1-2; D: TRBD1; DNA: TGTGCCATCAGTGGACAGGGGGCAGTGGGTGGCTACACCTTC; CDR3: CAISGQGAVGGYTF